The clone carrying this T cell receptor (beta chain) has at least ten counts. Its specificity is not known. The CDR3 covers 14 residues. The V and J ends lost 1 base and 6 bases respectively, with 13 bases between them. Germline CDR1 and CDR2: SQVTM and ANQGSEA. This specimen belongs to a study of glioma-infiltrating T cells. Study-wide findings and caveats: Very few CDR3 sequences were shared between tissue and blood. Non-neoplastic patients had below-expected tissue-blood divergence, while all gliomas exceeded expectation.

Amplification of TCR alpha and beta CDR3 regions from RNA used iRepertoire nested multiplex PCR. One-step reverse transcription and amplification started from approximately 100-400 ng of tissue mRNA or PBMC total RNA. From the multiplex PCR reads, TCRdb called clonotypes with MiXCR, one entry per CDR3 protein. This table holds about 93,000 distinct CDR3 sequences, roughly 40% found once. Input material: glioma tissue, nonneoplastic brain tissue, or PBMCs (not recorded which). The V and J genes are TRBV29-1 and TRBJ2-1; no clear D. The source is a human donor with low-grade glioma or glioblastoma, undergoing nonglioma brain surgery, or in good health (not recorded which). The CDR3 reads CSVEGGMVRNEQFF. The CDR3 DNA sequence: TGCAGCGTTGAAGGGGGAATGGTTCGCAATGAGCAGTTCTTC.